This T cell receptor beta chain is drawn from a study of early T cells in non-severe SARS-CoV-2 infection (dated by TCRdb to about 2021). General notes on the study: Bulk RNA from unsorted whole blood was used for TCR sequencing, so alpha and beta chains could not be paired. The full study reports these points: VDJdb matching was skewed toward anti-spike CD8 responses, so virus-specific expansions were likely underestimated and private and CD4 specificities were missed.

The CDR3 runs 18 residues from the cysteine to the phenylalanine. Kept here is only the CDR3 DNA, which spans 54 bases and is read in frame from base 1. A distance of 25 bases separates the germline ends of V and J, which lose 5 bases and 4 bases respectively. For CDR1 and CDR2, the germline V gene lists SGHRS and YFSETQ. This was a case-control study nested in a cohort of healthcare workers in London, UK, who had nasopharyngeal swab PCR tests and blood samples taken every week. Healthcare workers were recruited during the week of the UK lockdown, between 23 and 31 March 2020, and followed weekly for up to about 15 weeks. The library was prepared using 5' RACE. TCRdb shows the sequencer as NextSeq 500. Unique molecular identifiers were attached to individual cDNA molecules in the TCR library protocol so that sequencing error and PCR bias could be corrected. Sequencing covered both TCR alpha and beta chains, and within each sample the abundances of alpha and beta sequences were tightly co-correlated. On the authors' methods: Decombinator V4 was used to annotate TCR sequences for V gene, J gene and CDR3. TCRs were defined as expanded if a significant change between any two time points was detected under a Poisson model with p below 0.0001. TCR abundances were normalised to the total number of TCRs sequenced per sample and were expressed as counts per million. MAIT TCRs were defined by TRAV1-2 paired with TRAJ12, TRAJ20 or TRAJ33, and iNKT TCRs by TRAV10 paired with TRAJ18. A search of VDJdb, accessed on 1 November 2021, was run for TCRs annotated to CMV, EBV and SARS-CoV-2, with TCRs annotated for multiple antigens excluded. The raw public reads went through TCRdb reprocessing: fastp at Q25, MiXCR clone calling, in-frame beta chains kept. When rows share a CDR3 protein, they turn into one entry using the most common DNA and genes. These V and J calls originate from TCRdb's pipeline instead of the authors' own analysis. The sample profile shows around 53,000 distinct CDR3 sequences; around 10% of them were found once. The ten top clones hold roughly 8.3% of the sample.

At least ten counts were recorded for this clonotype. The clone's antigen remains unknown. No much larger clone exists at a distance of one base, and base qualities are not known. The sequenced sample was whole blood. Recombination connected TRBV5-1 to TRBJ2-1, with TRBD2 perhaps the D gene, on 6 matching bases. The sequence was obtained from an adult who was a healthcare worker with PCR-confirmed SARS-CoV-2 infection or an uninfected control (not recorded which). The DNA is TGCGCCAGCAGTATCCCCCTGCGGGAACCCAGCCAATACAATGAGCAGTTCTTC. Its product reads: CASSIPLREPSQYNEQFF.